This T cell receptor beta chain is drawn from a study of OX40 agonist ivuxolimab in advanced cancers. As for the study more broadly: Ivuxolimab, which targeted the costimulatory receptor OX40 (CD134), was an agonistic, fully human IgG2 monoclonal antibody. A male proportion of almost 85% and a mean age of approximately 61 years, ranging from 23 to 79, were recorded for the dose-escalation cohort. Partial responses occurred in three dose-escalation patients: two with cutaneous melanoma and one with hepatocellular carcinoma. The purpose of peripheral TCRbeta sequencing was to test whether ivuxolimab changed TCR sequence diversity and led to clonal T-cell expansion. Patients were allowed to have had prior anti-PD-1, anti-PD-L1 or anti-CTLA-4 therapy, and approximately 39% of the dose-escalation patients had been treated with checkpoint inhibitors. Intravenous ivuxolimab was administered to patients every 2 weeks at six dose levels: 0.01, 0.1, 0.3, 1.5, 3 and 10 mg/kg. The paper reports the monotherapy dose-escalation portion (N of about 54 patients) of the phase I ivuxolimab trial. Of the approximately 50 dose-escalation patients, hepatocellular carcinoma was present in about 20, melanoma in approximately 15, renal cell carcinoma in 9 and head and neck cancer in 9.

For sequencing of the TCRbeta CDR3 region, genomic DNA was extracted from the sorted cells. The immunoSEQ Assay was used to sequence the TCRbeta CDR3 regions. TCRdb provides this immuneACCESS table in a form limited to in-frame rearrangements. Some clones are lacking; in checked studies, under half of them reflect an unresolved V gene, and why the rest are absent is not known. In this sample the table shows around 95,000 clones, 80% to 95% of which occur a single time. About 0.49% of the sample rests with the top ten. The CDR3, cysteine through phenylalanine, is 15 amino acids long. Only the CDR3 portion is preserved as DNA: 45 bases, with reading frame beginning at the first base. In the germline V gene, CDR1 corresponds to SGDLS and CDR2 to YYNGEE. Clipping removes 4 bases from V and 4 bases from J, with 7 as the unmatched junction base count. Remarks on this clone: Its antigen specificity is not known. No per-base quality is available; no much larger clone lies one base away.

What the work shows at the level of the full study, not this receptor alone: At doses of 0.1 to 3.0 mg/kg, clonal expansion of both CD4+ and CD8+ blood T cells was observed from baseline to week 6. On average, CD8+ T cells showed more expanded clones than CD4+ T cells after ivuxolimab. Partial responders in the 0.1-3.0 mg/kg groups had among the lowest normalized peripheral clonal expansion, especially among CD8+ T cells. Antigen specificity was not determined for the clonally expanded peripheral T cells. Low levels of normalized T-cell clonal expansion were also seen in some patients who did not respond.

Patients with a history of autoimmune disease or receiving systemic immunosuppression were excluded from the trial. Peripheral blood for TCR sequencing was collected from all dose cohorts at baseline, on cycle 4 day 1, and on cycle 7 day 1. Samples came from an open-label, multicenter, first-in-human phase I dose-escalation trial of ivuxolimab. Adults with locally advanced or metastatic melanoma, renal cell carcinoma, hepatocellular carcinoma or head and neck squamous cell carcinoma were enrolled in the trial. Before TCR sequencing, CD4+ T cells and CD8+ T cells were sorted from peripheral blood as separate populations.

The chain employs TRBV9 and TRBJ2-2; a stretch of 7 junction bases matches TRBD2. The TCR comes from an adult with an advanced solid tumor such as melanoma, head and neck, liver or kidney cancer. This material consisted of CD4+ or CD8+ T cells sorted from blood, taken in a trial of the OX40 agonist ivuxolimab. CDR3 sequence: CASSPHTGGTGELFF. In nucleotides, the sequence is TGTGCCAGCAGCCCCCACACGGGGGGCACCGGGGAGCTGTTTTTT. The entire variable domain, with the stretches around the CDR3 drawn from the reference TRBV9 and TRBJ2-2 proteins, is DSGVTQTPKHLITATGQRVTLRCSPRSGDLSVYWYQQSLDQGLQFLIQYYNGEERAKGNILERFSAQQFPDLHSELNLSSLELGDSALYFCASSPHTGGTGELFFGEGSRLTVL.